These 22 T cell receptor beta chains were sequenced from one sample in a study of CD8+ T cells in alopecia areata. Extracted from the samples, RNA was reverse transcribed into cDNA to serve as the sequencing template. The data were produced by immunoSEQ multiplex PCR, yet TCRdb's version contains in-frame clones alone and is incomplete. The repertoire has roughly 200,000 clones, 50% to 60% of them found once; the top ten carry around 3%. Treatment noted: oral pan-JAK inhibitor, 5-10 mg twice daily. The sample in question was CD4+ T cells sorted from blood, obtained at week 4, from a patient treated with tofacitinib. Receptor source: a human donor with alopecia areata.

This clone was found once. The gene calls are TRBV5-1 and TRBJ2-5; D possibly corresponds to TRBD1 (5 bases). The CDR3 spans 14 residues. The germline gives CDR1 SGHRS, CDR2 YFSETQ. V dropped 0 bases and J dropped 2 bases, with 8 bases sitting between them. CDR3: CASSLEGIQETQYF. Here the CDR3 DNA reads TGCGCCAGCAGCTTGGAGGGGATTCAAGAGACCCAGTACTTC.

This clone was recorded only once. The CDR3 protein is CASSHIHSSYEQYF. The CDR3, as DNA: TGTGCCAGCAGCCACATCCACAGCTCCTACGAGCAGTACTTC. This chain uses TRBV13 with TRBJ2-7; no clear D gene. The germline V gene has CDR1 PRHDT and CDR2 FYEKMQ (reference sequence). V dropped 5 bases and J dropped 0 bases, with 11 bases sitting between them. The CDR3 has 14 residues.

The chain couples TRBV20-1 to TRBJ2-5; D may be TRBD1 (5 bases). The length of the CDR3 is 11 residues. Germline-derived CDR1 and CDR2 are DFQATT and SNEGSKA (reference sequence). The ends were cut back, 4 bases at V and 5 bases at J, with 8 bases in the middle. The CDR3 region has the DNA TGCAGTGCTACAGGGAAGGAGACCCAGTACTTC. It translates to CSATGKETQYF.

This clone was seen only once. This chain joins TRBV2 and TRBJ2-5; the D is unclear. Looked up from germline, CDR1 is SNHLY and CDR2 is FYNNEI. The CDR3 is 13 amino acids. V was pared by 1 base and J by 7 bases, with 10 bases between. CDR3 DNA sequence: TGTGCCAGCAGTGAAGTTTGGCGTGGGACCCAGTACTTC. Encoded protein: CASSEVWRGTQYF.

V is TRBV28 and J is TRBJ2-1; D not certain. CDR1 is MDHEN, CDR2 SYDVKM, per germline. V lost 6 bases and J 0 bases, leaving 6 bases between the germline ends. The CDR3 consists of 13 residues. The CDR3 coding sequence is TGTGCCAGCAGACAAAGCTCCTACAATGAGCAGTTCTTC. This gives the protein CASRQSSYNEQFF.

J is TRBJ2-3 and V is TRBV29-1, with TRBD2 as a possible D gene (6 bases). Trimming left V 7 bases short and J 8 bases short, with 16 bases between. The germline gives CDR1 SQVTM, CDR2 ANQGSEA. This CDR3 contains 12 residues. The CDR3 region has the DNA TGCAGCGGGGACTCACCTCGGGGTACGCAGTATTTT. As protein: CSGDSPRGTQYF.

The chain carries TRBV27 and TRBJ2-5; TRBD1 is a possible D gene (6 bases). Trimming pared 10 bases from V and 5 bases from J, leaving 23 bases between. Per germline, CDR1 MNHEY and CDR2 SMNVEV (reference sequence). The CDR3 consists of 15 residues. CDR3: CATKSKGPRGETQYF. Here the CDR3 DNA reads TGTGCCACCAAGTCCAAGGGCCCCAGGGGTGAGACCCAGTACTTC.

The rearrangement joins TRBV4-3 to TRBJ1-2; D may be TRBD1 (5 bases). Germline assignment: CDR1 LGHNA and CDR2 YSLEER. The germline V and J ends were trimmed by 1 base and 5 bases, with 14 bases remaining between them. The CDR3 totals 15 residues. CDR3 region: CASSQALGGGYGYTF. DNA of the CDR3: TGCGCCAGCAGCCAAGCGCTGGGTGGGGGTTATGGCTACACCTTC.

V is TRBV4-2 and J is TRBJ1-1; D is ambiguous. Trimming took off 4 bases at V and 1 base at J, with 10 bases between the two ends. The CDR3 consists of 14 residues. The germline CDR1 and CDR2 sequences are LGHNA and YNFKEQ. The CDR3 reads CASSLTLQNTEAFF. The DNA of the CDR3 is TGTGCCAGCAGCCTAACCCTCCAGAACACTGAAGCTTTCTTT.

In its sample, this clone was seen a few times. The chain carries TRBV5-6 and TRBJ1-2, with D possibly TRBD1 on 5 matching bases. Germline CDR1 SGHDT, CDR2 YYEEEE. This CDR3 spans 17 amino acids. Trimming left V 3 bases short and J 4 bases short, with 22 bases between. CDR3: CASSWGELRISGYGYTF. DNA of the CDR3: TGTGCCAGCAGCTGGGGGGAGCTACGTATATCAGGCTATGGCTACACCTTC. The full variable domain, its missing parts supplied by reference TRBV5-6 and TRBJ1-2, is DAGVTQSPTHLIKTRGQQVTLRCSPKSGHDTVSWYQQALGQGPQFIFQYYEEEERQRGNFPDRFSGHQFPNYSSELNVNALLLGDSALYLCASSWGELRISGYGYTFGSGTRLTVV.

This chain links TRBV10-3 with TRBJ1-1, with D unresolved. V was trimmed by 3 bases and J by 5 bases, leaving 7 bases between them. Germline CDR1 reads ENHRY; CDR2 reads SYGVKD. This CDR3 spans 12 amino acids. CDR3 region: CAISDQATEAFF. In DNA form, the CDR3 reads TGTGCCATCAGTGATCAGGCGACTGAAGCTTTCTTT.

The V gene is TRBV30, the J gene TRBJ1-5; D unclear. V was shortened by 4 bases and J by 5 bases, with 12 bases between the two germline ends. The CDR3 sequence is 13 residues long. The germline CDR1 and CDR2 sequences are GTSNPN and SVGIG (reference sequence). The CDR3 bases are TGTGCCTGGAACGAGGTTCCCGATCAGCCCCAGCATTTT. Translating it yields CAWNEVPDQPQHF. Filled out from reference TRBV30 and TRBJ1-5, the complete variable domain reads SQTIHQWPATLVQPVGSPLSLECTVEGTSNPNLYWYRQAAGRGLQLLFYSVGIGQISSEVPQNLSASRPQDRQFILSSKKLLLSDSGFYLCAWNEVPDQPQHFGDGTRLSIL.

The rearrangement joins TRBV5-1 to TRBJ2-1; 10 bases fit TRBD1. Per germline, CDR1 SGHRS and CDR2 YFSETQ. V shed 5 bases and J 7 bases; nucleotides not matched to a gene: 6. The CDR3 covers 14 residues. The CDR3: CASSTGTGANEQFF. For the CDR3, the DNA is TGCGCCAGCAGTACCGGGACAGGGGCGAATGAGCAGTTCTTC.

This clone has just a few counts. The CDR3 protein is CASSPRRRGDDYGYTF. The CDR3 DNA is TGTGCCAGCAGTCCCAGACGAAGAGGGGACGACTATGGCTACACCTTC. The chain combines TRBV14 with TRBJ1-2; TRBD1 might be the D (5 bases). This CDR3 is built from 16 residues. V lost 6 bases and J lost 3, with 20 bases in between. The V gene's germline CDR1 is SGHDN and CDR2 FVKESK. The full variable domain, completed using reference TRBV14 and TRBJ1-2, is EAGVTQFPSHSVIEKGQTVTLRCDPISGHDNLYWYRRVMGKEIKFLLHFVKESKQDESGMPNNRFLAERTGGTYSTLKVQPAELEDSGVYFCASSPRRRGDDYGYTFGSGTRLTVV.

CDR3 protein: CASSAGLRGLGEKLFF. CDR3 DNA sequence: TGTGCCAGCAGCGCCGGTCTGAGAGGCTTAGGTGAAAAACTGTTTTTT. The V and J genes are TRBV7-9 and TRBJ1-4; D remains unclear. Germline lookup yields CDR1 SEHNR and CDR2 FQNEAQ (reference sequence). V was cut by 5 bases and J by 7 bases, with 20 bases left in between. The CDR3 loop spans 16 amino acids.

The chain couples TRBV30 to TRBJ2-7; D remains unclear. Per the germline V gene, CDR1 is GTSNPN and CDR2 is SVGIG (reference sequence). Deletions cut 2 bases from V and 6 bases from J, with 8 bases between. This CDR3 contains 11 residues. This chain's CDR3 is CAWSRRVEQYF. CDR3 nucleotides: TGTGCCTGGAGTAGAAGGGTCGAGCAGTACTTC.

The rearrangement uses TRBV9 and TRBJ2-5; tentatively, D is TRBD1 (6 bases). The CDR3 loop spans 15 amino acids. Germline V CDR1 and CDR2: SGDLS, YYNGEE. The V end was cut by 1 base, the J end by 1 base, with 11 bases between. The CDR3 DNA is TGTGCCAGCAGCGTAACTGCACAGGGCCAAGAGACCCAGTACTTC. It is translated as CASSVTAQGQETQYF.

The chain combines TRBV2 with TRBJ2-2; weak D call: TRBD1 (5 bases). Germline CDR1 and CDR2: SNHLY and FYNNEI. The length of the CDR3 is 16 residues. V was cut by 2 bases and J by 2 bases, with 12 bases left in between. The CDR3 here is CASSERTTRNTGELFF. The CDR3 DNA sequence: TGTGCCAGCAGTGAAAGGACAACGCGCAACACCGGGGAGCTGTTTTTT.

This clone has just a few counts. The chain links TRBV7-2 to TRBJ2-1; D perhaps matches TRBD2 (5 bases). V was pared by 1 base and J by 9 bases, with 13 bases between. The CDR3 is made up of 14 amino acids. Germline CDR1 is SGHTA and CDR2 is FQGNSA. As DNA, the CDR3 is TGTGCCAGCAGCTTAGTTCGGGTCGCGGGTGAGCAGTTCTTC. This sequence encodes CASSLVRVAGEQFF.

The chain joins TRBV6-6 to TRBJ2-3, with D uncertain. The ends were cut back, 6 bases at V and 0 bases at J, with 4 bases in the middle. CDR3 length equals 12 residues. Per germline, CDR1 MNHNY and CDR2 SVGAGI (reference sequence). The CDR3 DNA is TGTGCCAGCAGGGGTAGCACAGATACGCAGTATTTT. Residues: CASRGSTDTQYF.

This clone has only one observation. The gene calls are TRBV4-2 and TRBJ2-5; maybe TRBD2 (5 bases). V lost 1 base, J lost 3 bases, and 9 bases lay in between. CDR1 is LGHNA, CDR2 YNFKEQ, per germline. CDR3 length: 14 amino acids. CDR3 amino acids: CASSQGVTKETQYF. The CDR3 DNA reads TGTGCCAGCAGCCAAGGTGTGACTAAAGAGACCCAGTACTTC.

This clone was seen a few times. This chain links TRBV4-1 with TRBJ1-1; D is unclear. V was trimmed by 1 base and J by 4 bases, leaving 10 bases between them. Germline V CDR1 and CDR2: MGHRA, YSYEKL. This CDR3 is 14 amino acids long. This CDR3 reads CASSQAWGFTEAFF. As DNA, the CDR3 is TGCGCCAGCAGCCAAGCATGGGGTTTCACTGAAGCTTTCTTT.